This T cell receptor beta chain was documented in a study of vaccination effects on CD4 cells after COVID-19. On the study more broadly: Each person got two doses of an mRNA SARS-CoV-2 vaccine, BNT162b2 or mRNA-1273.

Comment on this clone: Its target is unknown.

Sequencing used immunoSEQ multiplex PCR; TCRdb keeps in-frame clones, though not all of them. The table includes about 41,000 clones, about two thirds detected once. Findings of the study overall: Early post-infection timepoints were absent, and convalescent patients were few.

ViraFEST used viral peptide pools to expand antigen-specific CD4+ T cells before sequencing. At the end of roughly 9 days of culture, CD4+ T cells were isolated. All vaccine recipients tested negative for nucleocapsid antibodies and had never contracted SARS-CoV-2 infection. Each culture well received about 1.8 million PBMC. These cells were then cultured in IMDM with 7.5 to 10 IU/ml IL-2 and 8.5 to 10 ug/ml peptides. Half-medium exchanges with IL-2 medium took place on days 3 and 7. Source: CD4+ T cells from PBMCs cultured with HCoV-OC43 spike peptides, taken before COVID-19 vaccination. Subset specified: HCoV-OC43 spike overlapping peptide pool stimulation. This clonotype was sampled from a human donor who received a COVID-19 vaccine.

The CDR3 DNA is TGTGCCAGCAGCCTGGTTGATTCACCCCTCCACTTT. It is translated as CASSLVDSPLHF. The V gene is TRBV5-5, the J gene TRBJ1-6; no clear D gene. The CDR3 spans 12 residues. V lost 4 bases and J lost 8, with 7 bases in between. In germline, CDR1 is SGHKS, CDR2 YYEKEE (reference sequence).